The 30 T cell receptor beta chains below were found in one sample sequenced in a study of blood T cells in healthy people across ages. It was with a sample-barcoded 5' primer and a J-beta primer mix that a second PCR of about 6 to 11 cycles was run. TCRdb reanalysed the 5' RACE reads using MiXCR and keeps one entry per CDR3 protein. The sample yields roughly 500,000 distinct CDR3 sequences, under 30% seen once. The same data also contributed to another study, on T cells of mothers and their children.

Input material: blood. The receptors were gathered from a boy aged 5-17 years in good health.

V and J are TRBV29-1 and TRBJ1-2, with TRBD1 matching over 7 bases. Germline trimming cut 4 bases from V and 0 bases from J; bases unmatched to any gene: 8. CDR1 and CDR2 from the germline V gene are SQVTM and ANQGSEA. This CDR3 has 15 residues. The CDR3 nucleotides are TGCAGCGTTGCCACCCAGGGGGGGACTAACTATGGCTACACCTTC. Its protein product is CSVATQGGTNYGYTF.

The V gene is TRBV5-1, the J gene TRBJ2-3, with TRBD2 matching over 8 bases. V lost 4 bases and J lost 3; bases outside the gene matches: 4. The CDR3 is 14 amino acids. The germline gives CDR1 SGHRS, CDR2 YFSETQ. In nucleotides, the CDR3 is TGCGCCAGCAGCACCGGGGGGGCAACAGATACGCAGTATTTT. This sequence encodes CASSTGGATDTQYF.

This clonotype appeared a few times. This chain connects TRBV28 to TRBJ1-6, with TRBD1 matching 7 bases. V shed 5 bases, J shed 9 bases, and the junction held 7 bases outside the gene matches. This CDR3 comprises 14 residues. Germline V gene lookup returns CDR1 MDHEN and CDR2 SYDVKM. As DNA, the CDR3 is TGTGCCAGCAGTCCCCGACAGGGAAGTTCACCCCTCCACTTT. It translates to CASSPRQGSSPLHF.

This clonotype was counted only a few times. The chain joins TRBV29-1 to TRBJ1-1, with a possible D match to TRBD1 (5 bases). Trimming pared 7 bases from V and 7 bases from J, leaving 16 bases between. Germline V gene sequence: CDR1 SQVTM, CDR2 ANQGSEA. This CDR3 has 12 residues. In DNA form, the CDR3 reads TGCAGCGCCTATTCGGGGGTGGGTGAAGCTTTCTTT. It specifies CSAYSGVGEAFF.

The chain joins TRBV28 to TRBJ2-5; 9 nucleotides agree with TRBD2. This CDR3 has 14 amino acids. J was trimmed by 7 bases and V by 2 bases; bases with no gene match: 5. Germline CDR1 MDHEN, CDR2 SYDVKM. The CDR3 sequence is CASSLAGGPGTQYF. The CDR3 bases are TGTGCCAGCAGTTTAGCGGGAGGGCCCGGGACCCAGTACTTC.

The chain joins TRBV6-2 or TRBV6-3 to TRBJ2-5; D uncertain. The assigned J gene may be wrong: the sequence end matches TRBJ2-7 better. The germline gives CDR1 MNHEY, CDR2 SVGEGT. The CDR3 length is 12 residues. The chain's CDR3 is CASSYSPAEQYF. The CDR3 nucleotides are TGTGCCAGCAGTTACTCCCCGGCCGAGCAGTACTTC.

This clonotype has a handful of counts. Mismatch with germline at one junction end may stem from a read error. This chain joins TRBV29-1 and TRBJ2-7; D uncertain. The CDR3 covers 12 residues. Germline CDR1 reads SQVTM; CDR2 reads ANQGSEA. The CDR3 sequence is CSVVGNQETQCF. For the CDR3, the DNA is TGCAGCGTTGTGGGGAATCAAGAGACCCAGTGCTTC.

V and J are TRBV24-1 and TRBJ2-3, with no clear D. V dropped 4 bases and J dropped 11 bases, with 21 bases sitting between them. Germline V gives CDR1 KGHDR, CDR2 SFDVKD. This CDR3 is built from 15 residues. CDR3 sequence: CATSDPGSTQGKQYF. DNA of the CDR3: TGTGCCACCAGTGACCCCGGGTCGACCCAAGGGAAGCAGTATTTT.

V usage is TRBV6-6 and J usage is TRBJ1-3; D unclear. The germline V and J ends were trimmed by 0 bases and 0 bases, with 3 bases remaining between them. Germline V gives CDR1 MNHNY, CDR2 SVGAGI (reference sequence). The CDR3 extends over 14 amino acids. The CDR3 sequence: CASSYSGSGNTIYF. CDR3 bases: TGTGCCAGCAGTTACTCAGGCTCTGGAAACACCATATATTTT.

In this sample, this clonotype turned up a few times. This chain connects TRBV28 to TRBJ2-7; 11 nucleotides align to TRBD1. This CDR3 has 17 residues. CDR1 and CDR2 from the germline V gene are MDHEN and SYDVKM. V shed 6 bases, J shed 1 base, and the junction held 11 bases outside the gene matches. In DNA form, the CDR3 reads TGTGCCAGCAGGGTCCTCTCCGGGACAGGGGGGTCCTACGAGCAGTACTTC. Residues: CASRVLSGTGGSYEQYF.

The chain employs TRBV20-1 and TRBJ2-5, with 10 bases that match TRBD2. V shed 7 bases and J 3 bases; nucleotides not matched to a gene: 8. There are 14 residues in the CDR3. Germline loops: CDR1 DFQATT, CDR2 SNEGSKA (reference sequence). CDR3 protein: CSVSRLAGEETQYF. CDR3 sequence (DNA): TGCAGTGTTAGCCGTCTAGCGGGAGAAGAGACCCAGTACTTC.

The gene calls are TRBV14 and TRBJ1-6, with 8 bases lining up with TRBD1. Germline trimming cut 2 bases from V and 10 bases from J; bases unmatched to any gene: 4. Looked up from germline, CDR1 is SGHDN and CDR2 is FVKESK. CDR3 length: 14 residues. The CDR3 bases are TGTGCCAGCAGCCAAACAGGGGGGGGATCACCCCTCCACTTT. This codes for CASSQTGGGSPLHF.

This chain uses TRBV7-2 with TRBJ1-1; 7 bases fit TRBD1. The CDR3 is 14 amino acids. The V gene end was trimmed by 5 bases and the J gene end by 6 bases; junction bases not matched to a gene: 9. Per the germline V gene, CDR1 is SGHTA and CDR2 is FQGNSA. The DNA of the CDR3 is TGTGCCAGCAGCGCATACCAGGGGGGAGCTGAAGCTTTCTTT. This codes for CASSAYQGGAEAFF.

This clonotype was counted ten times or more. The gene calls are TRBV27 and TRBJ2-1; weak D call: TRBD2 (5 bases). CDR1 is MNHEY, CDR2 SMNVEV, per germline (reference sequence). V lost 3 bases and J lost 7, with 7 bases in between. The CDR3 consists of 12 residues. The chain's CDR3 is CASSFRGNEQFF. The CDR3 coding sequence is TGTGCCAGCAGTTTCCGGGGAAATGAGCAGTTCTTC.

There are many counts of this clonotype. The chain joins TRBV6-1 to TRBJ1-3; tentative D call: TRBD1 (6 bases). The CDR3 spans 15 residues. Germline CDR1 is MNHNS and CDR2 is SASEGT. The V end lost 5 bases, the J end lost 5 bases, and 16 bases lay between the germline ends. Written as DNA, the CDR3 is TGTGCCAGCAGTCTTAACCAGGGGATCCGAAACACCATATATTTT. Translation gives CASSLNQGIRNTIYF.

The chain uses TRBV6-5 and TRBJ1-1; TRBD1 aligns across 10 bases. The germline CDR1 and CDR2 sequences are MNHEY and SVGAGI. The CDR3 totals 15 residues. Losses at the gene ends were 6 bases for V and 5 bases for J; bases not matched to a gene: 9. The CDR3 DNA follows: TGTGCCAGCAGCCGTGGGCGGACAGGGGGTACTGAAGCTTTCTTT. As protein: CASSRGRTGGTEAFF.

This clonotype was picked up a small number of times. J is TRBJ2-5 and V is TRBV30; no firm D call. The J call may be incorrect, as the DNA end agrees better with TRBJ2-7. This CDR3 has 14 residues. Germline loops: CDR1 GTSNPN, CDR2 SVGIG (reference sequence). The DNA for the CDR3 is TGTGCCTGGAGTGTAACGGCGGAGTCCTACGAGCAGTACTTC. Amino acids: CAWSVTAESYEQYF.

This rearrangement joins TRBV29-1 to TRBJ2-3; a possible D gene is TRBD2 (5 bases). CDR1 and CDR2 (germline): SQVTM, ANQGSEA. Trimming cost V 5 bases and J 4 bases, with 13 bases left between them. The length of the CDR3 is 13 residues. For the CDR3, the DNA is TGCAGCGTTCGAGGGCTGAGCGCAGATACGCAGTATTTT. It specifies CSVRGLSADTQYF.

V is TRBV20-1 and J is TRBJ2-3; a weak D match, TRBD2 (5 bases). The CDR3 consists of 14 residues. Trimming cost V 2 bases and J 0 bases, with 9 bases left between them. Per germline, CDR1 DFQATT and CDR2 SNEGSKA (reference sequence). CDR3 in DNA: TGCAGTGCTAGACGGGGTATTAGCACAGATACGCAGTATTTT. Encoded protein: CSARRGISTDTQYF.

In DNA, the CDR3 is TGTGCCAGCAGCTCAGAGGAGGGAGTGAGAGAGCAGTACTTC. The encoded protein is CASSSEEGVREQYF. The rearrangement joins TRBV3-1 to TRBJ2-5, with a tentative D call TRBD2 (6 bases). Per the germline V gene, CDR1 is LGHDT and CDR2 is YNNKEL (reference sequence). Trimming stripped 5 bases from V and 11 bases from J, with 21 bases between. CDR3 length: 14 residues.

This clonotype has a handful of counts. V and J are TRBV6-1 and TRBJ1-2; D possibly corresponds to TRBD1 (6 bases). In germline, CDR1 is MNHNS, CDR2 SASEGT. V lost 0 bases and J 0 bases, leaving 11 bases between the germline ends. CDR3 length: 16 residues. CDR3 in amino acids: CASSEALGGPNYGYTF. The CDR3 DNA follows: TGTGCCAGCAGTGAAGCGCTCGGGGGCCCTAACTATGGCTACACCTTC.

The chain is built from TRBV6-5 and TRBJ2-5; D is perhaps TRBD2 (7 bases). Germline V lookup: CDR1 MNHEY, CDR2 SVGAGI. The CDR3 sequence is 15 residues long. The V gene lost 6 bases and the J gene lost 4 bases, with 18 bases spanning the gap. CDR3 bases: TGTGCCAGCAGGAACAGGGCGGGGAGGGGAGAGACCCAGTACTTC. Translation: CASRNRAGRGETQYF.

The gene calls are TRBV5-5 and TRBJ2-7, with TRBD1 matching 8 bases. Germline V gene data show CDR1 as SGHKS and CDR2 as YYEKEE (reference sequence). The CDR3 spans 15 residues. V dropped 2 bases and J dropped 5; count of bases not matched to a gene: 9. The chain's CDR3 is CASSFRTGTDNEQYF. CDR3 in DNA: TGTGCCAGCAGCTTCAGGACAGGGACAGACAACGAGCAGTACTTC.

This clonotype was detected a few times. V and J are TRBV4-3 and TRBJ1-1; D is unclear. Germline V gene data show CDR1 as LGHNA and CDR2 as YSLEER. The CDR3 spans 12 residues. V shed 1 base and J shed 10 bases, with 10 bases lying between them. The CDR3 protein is CASSQGGLGAFF. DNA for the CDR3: TGCGCCAGCAGCCAAGGTGGGCTAGGAGCTTTCTTT.

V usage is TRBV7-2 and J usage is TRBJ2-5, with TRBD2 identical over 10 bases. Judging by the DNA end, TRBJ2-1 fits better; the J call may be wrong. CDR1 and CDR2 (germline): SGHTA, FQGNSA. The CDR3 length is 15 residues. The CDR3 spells CASSLDTSGIFEQFF. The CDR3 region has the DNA TGTGCCAGCAGCTTAGATACTAGCGGGATCTTTGAGCAGTTCTTC.

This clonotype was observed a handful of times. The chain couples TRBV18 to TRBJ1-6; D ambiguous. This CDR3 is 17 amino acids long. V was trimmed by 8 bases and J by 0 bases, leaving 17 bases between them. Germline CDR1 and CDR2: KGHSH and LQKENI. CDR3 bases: TGTGCCAGCCAACCTAATTCGGGGAGCTCCTATAATTCACCCCTCCACTTT. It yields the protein CASQPNSGSSYNSPLHF.

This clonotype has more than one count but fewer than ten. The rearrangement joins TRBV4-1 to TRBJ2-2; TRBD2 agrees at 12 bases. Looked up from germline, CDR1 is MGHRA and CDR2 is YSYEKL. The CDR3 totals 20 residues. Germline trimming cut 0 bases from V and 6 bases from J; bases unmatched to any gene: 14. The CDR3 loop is CASSQDQASGRARVSGELFF. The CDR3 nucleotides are TGCGCCAGCAGCCAAGATCAGGCTAGCGGGAGGGCCCGAGTGTCCGGGGAGCTGTTTTTT.

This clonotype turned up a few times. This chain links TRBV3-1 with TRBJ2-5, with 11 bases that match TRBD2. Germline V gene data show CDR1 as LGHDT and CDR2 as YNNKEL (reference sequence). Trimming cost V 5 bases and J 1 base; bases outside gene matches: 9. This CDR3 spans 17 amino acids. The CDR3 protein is CASSSKTSGAIQETQYF. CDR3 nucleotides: TGTGCCAGCAGCAGTAAGACTAGCGGGGCAATCCAAGAGACCCAGTACTTC.

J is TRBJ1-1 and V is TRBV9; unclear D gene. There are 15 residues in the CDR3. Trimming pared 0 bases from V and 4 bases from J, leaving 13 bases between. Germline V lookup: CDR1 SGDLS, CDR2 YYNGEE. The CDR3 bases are TGTGCCAGCAGCGTAGGCCGCGACTCCCCCACTGAAGCTTTCTTT. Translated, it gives CASSVGRDSPTEAFF.

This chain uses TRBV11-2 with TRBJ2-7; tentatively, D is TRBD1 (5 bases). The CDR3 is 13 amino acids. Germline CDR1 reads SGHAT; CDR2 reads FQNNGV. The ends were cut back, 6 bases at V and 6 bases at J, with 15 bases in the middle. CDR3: CASRFTGGREQYF. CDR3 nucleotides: TGTGCCAGCAGATTTACAGGTGGACGCGAGCAGTACTTC.